The 15 T cell receptor beta chains below come from one sample, sequenced in a study of cytomegalovirus exposure and HLA in healthy donors. Primers included in the PCR were 60 Vbeta and 13 Jbeta primers. TCRdb's table, derived via immunoSEQ multiplex PCR, lists solely in-frame clones and lacks some. The sample includes 150,000 to 200,000 clones, roughly 78% seen only once; the top ten take 3.1%. The specimen sequenced was PBMCs. The receptor set was obtained from a woman in her thirties or forties in good health and CMV-seronegative.

The rearrangement links TRBV7-3 to TRBJ2-5; D might be TRBD2 (5 bases). The CDR3 spans 16 residues. Per germline, CDR1 SGHTA and CDR2 FQGTGA. The V and J ends lost 5 bases and 2 bases respectively, with 18 bases between them. The DNA for the CDR3 is TGTGCCAGCAGCCCTGCCAGGACGGGGAGACAAGAGACCCAGTACTTC. Translated, it gives CASSPARTGRQETQYF.

CDR3 region: CASSWGRDTQYF. CDR3 in DNA: TGTGCCAGCAGCTGGGGGCGCGATACGCAGTATTTT. The chain couples TRBV11-3 to TRBJ2-3; possibly TRBD1 for D (6 bases). The CDR3 sequence is 12 residues long. Trimming pared 4 bases from V and 6 bases from J, leaving 8 bases between. CDR1 is SGHNT, CDR2 YENEEA, per germline.

This chain connects TRBV2 to TRBJ1-5; 8 bases map to TRBD1. Germline V lookup: CDR1 SNHLY, CDR2 FYNNEI. Trimming removed 7 bases from V and 0 bases from J; junction bases left unmatched: 5. CDR3 length equals 15 residues. The DNA of the CDR3 is TGTGCCAGCACCGGCGGACAGGGTAGCAATCAGCCCCAGCATTTT. It yields the protein CASTGGQGSNQPQHF.

The V call is TRBV4-1, the J call TRBJ1-3; no clear D gene. From germline, CDR1 is MGHRA and CDR2 YSYEKL. V lost 5 bases and J 0 bases, leaving 20 bases between the germline ends. CDR3 length: 18 amino acids. The CDR3 here is CASSSIALPRSSGNTIYF. CDR3 in DNA: TGCGCCAGCAGCTCCATTGCTCTCCCGCGGAGCTCTGGAAACACCATATATTTT.

The V gene is TRBV6-1, the J gene TRBJ1-4, with D maybe TRBD1 (6 bases). Germline V gene sequence: CDR1 MNHNS, CDR2 SASEGT. This CDR3 is 17 amino acids long. V was trimmed by 0 bases and J by 0 bases, leaving 11 bases between them. The chain's CDR3 is CASSEAAGGATNEKLFF. CDR3 in DNA: TGTGCCAGCAGTGAAGCGGCGGGGGGCGCAACTAATGAAAAACTGTTTTTT.

The J gene is TRBJ1-5, the V gene TRBV12-5; TRBD1 matches at 9 bases. The length of the CDR3 is 15 residues. V lost 1 base and J lost 6; bases outside the gene matches: 4. Germline values: CDR1 LGHNT, CDR2 FRNRAP. This CDR3 is CASGLGTGVGQPQHF. CDR3 in DNA: TGTGCTAGTGGTTTGGGGACAGGGGTTGGTCAGCCCCAGCATTTT.

With respect to this clone: The sample contains more than one DNA sequence encoding this CDR3. V and J are TRBV2 and TRBJ1-2; possible D gene TRBD1, 6 bases. The CDR3 totals 15 residues. Looked up from germline, CDR1 is SNHLY and CDR2 is FYNNEI. Trimming pared 8 bases from V and 6 bases from J, leaving 22 bases between. The CDR3 loop is CASQFEARGSHGYTF. The CDR3 coding sequence is TGTGCCAGCCAATTCGAGGCCAGGGGTTCTCATGGCTACACCTTC.

V is TRBV5-1 and J is TRBJ2-3; 8 nucleotides line up with TRBD2. CDR1 SGHRS and CDR2 YFSETQ come from the germline V gene. Unmatched junction bases numbered 3, after V lost 3 bases and J lost 0 bases. The CDR3 runs to 15 residues. CDR3 residues: CASSSGLGSTDTQYF. The CDR3 DNA reads TGCGCCAGCAGCTCGGGACTAGGGAGCACAGATACGCAGTATTTT.

The V call is TRBV5-6, the J call TRBJ2-7; possible D gene TRBD1, 5 bases. V was cut by 0 bases and J by 5 bases, with 18 bases left in between. The germline CDR1 and CDR2 sequences are SGHDT and YYEEEE. CDR3 size: 16 residues. In DNA form, the CDR3 reads TGTGCCAGCAGCTTGGAGGGCAGGGCGAAAGGGAACGAGCAGTACTTC. It translates to CASSLEGRAKGNEQYF.

This sequence joins TRBV2 and TRBJ2-5; 8 positions match TRBD1. V was pared by 7 bases and J by 4 bases, with 17 bases of the junction left unmatched. CDR3 length: 17 residues. Germline values: CDR1 SNHLY, CDR2 FYNNEI. CDR3 in amino acids: CASNPPPGRGLLETQYF. The CDR3 DNA is TGTGCCAGCAACCCTCCCCCAGGCAGGGGGCTTTTAGAGACCCAGTACTTC.

The V gene is TRBV27, the J gene TRBJ1-6, with D tentatively TRBD1 (5 bases). V lost 5 bases, J lost 3 bases, and 14 bases lay in between. Germline V gene sequence: CDR1 MNHEY, CDR2 SMNVEV (reference sequence). The CDR3 spans 16 residues. CDR3 loop: CASSLGRGFYNSPLHF. Here the CDR3 DNA reads TGTGCCAGCAGTCTAGGTAGGGGTTTCTATAATTCACCCCTCCACTTT.

This clone was recorded a few times. The chain is built from TRBV5-6 and TRBJ1-1; D perhaps matches TRBD1 (6 bases). Germline V gives CDR1 SGHDT, CDR2 YYEEEE. The CDR3 loop spans 14 amino acids. V was cut by 0 bases and J by 4 bases, with 10 bases left in between. The CDR3 spells CASSLGLGGTEAFF. In DNA, the CDR3 is TGTGCCAGCAGCTTGGGTTTAGGGGGCACTGAAGCTTTCTTT.

The genes are TRBV5-1 and TRBJ2-5; 7 bases agree with TRBD1. The DNA end is more similar to TRBJ2-7, so the J call may be wrong. The germline V gene has CDR1 SGHRS and CDR2 YFSETQ. This CDR3 is built from 16 residues. Here the CDR3 reads CASSSGTGAKSDEQYF. The CDR3 region has the DNA TGCGCCAGCAGCTCGGGCACAGGGGCCAAAAGTGACGAGCAGTACTTC.

The chain links TRBV18 to TRBJ1-6; the match to TRBD1 covers 7 bases. CDR1 and CDR2 from the germline V gene are KGHSH and LQKENI. The J segment lost 6 bases and the V segment lost 3 bases, leaving 5 bases of the junction unmatched. The CDR3 covers 15 residues. The CDR3 protein is CASSPLGDSNSPLHF. The CDR3 DNA follows: TGTGCCAGCTCACCCCTAGGGGACAGTAATTCACCCCTCCACTTT.

The CDR3 reads CASSQRVTTDTQYF. The CDR3 coding sequence is TGTGCCAGCAGCCAGAGGGTTACCACAGATACGCAGTATTTT. This chain uses TRBV4-2 with TRBJ2-3; possibly TRBD2 for D (5 bases). The V and J ends lost 3 bases and 2 bases respectively, with 9 bases between them. The CDR3 totals 14 residues. CDR1 LGHNA and CDR2 YNFKEQ come from the germline V gene.